This T cell receptor (beta chain) is from a study of blood T cells in healthy people across ages. This clonotype occurred a few times. The antigen remains unidentified. A much larger clone lies one base from this, so it may be a read error. Then a second PCR, running roughly 7 to 11 cycles, was carried out with a sample-barcoded 5' primer and a J-beta primer mix. A single record per CDR3 protein comes from TCRdb applying MiXCR to the 5' RACE reads. The top ten clones hold about 26% of a sample with 540,000 or so distinct CDR3 sequences, around 48% of them seen once. Overall study results and limits: Versus aged donors, long-lived donors had higher diversity and more naive CD4+ cells.

The sequenced sample consisted of blood. This receptor was identified in an elderly man in good health.

The CDR3 nucleotides read TGTGCCAGCAGCGACAGCGGGGGGTTATACAATGAGCAGTACTTC. Its protein product is CASSDSGGLYNEQYF. The J gene is TRBJ2-5, the V gene TRBV6-6; 9 nucleotides align to TRBD2. The CDR3 runs to 15 residues. The V segment lost 6 bases and the J segment 11 bases; nucleotides outside the gene matches: 16. Germline values: CDR1 MNHNY, CDR2 SVGAGI (reference sequence).